The present T cell receptor (beta chain) was sequenced within a study of molecular identifiers for immune sequencing clone quantification. TCRdb re-derived calls from the PCR reads in MiXCR, one entry per CDR3 protein. The table includes under 350,000 distinct CDR3 sequences, roughly a quarter detected once. Germline CDR1 SGHKS, CDR2 YYEKEE (reference sequence). The CDR3 has 17 residues. V lost 2 bases, J lost 2 bases, and 10 bases stayed unmatched. The source material was naive CD8+ T cells from blood, with Jurkat cell RNA spiked in. This sample's subset: FACS-sorted CD8+CD4-CCR7+CD45RA+ naive T cells. This TCR was recovered from a human donor in good health. Some libraries in this study had Jurkat cell RNA spiked in. The chain uses TRBV5-5 and TRBJ2-3; 8 bases line up with TRBD2. CDR3 residues: CASSFLFTSGDTDTQYF. CDR3 sequence (DNA): TGTGCCAGCAGCTTTCTTTTCACTAGCGGAGACACAGATACGCAGTATTTT.